This T cell receptor (beta chain) was identified during a study of Ad26.COV2.S vaccination and SARS-CoV-2 variants. Study-level background: Donor participated within the Ad26.COV2.S arm of the COV1001 trial.

Assay: immunoSEQ multiplex PCR; the TCRdb copy retains only in-frame clones and omits some. The table includes approximately 300,000 clones, roughly 86% detected once. Treatment given: some 20 received Ad26.COV2.S at low or high dose, single or two shots; 5 received placebo; per-sample allocation not given. The samples date from day 63 after the first vaccine or placebo injection. Boston supplied an adult donor aged 18-55 years. V was shortened by 7 bases and J by 0 bases, with 10 bases between the two germline ends. The germline V gene encodes CDR1 MNHEY and CDR2 SVGAGI. There are 15 residues in the CDR3.

The gene calls are TRBV6-5 and TRBJ1-6; D ambiguous. Sample: peripheral blood, taken in a trial of Ad26.COV2.S vaccine versus placebo. The clonotype comes from a person between 18 and 65 years old who received the Ad26.COV2.S COVID-19 vaccine or a placebo. DNA of the CDR3: TGTGCCAGCAAGTCTCTTCTCTCCTATAATTCACCCCTCCACTTT. It translates to CASKSLLSYNSPLHF.